These 8 T cell receptor beta chains were sequenced from one sample in a study of shared clonotypes between healthy human individuals. Sequencing used immunoSEQ multiplex PCR; TCRdb keeps in-frame clones, though not all of them. The sample lists some 740,000 clones, over 90% occurring once. Naive CD8 cells lacked CD45RO, underwent positive selection for CCR7 and left out terminally differentiated effector memory CD45RA+ cells. Sequencing input: naive CD8+ T cells sorted from blood. The receptors come from a man aged 25 to 40 in good health.

The gene calls are TRBV27 and TRBJ2-2, with D perhaps TRBD1 (6 bases). The germline V gene has CDR1 MNHEY and CDR2 SMNVEV (reference sequence). Trimming left V 6 bases short and J 4 bases short, with 9 bases between. The CDR3 contains 13 residues. The DNA for the CDR3 is TGTGCCAGCAGCAGGGGTAGCACCGGGGAGCTGTTTTTT. It yields the protein CASSRGSTGELFF.

J is TRBJ2-2 and V is TRBV7-9; TRBD2 agrees at 12 bases. Trimming took 4 bases from V and 6 from J; bases not matched to a gene: 12. The length of the CDR3 is 18 residues. Germline V CDR1 and CDR2: SEHNR, FQNEAQ (reference sequence). The CDR3 DNA is TGTGCCAGCAGCTACCTTGGACTAGCGGGAATGACGGCCGGGGAGCTGTTTTTT. Translating gives CASSYLGLAGMTAGELFF.

The chain couples TRBV4-3 to TRBJ2-1, with D uncertain. The CDR3 has 13 residues. Trimming cost V 1 base and J 8 bases, with 9 bases left between them. Germline V gene lookup returns CDR1 LGHNA and CDR2 YSLEER. The CDR3 protein is CASSQVYSDEQFF. DNA of the CDR3: TGCGCCAGCAGCCAAGTATACAGCGATGAGCAGTTCTTC.

This clone showed up just a few times. This chain links TRBV7-8 with TRBJ1-5; maybe TRBD1 (5 bases). The CDR3 covers 13 residues. V lost 11 bases, J lost 3 bases, and 14 bases lay in between. Germline V gene data show CDR1 as SGHVS and CDR2 as FQNEAQ. The CDR3 region is CAFLGLHNQPQHF. The CDR3 bases are TGTGCCTTCCTGGGGCTTCACAATCAGCCCCAGCATTTT.

The chain combines TRBV5-1 with TRBJ2-4; 7 bases fit TRBD2. Looked up from germline, CDR1 is SGHRS and CDR2 is YFSETQ. With V trimmed by 10 bases and J by 4 bases, 14 bases remained unmatched. CDR3 length: 15 amino acids. The CDR3 sequence is CALIHKMGGKNIQYF. The CDR3 bases are TGCGCCCTCATCCACAAGATGGGAGGGAAAAACATTCAGTACTTC. Variable domain in full (rest from reference TRBV5-1 and TRBJ2-4): KAGVTQTPRYLIKTRGQQVTLSCSPISGHRSVSWYQQTPGQGLQFLFEYFSETQRNKGNFPGRFSGRQFSNSRSEMNVSTLELGDSALYLCALIHKMGGKNIQYFGAGTRLSVL.

This rearrangement joins TRBV5-1 to TRBJ2-1; D may correspond to TRBD1 or TRBD2 (5 bases each). The germline gives CDR1 SGHRS, CDR2 YFSETQ. The CDR3 is 16 amino acids. With 0 bases removed from V and 2 bases from J, the gap between germline ends came to 12 bases. Here the CDR3 reads CASSLGQGVAYNEQFF. The CDR3 DNA follows: TGCGCCAGCAGCTTGGGTCAGGGAGTCGCCTACAATGAGCAGTTCTTC.

In its sample, this clone was seen once. The V gene is TRBV27, the J gene TRBJ2-1, with 8 bases lining up with TRBD1. The length of the CDR3 is 12 residues. The V and J ends lost 5 bases and 10 bases, in that order; junction bases with no gene match: 4. Germline V gene data show CDR1 as MNHEY and CDR2 as SMNVEV (reference sequence). CDR3 in amino acids: CASSGQGGEQFF. CDR3 nucleotide sequence: TGTGCCAGCAGTGGACAGGGAGGAGAGCAGTTCTTC.

The chain has TRBV28 and TRBJ2-7, with 10 bases lining up with TRBD2. Looked up from germline, CDR1 is MDHEN and CDR2 is SYDVKM. This CDR3 has 16 amino acids. Losses at the gene ends were 2 bases for V and 2 bases for J; bases not matched to a gene: 6. As DNA, the CDR3 is TGTGCCAGCAGTTTAATCCTAGCGGGAGCCACCTACGAGCAGTACTTC. Its protein is CASSLILAGATYEQYF.